Presented here are 18 T cell receptor beta chains from one specimen sequenced in a study of cytomegalovirus exposure and HLA in healthy donors. A multiplex PCR was run with 60 Vbeta primers and 13 Jbeta primers. Sequenced by immunoSEQ multiplex PCR; TCRdb stores in-frame clones only, minus some. Altogether some 180,000 clones are present, about 88% being singletons, with the ten largest covering approximately 2.5%. The specimen sequenced was PBMCs. Every receptor here comes from a man aged 30 to 39 in good health and CMV-seropositive.

CDR3 bases: TGTGCCAGCAGCTTAACAGGGATCCTCACAGATACGCAGTATTTT. Protein: CASSLTGILTDTQYF. The chain links TRBV7-6 to TRBJ2-3, with D tentatively TRBD1 (6 bases). The CDR3 extends over 15 amino acids. Trimming removed 2 bases from V and 2 bases from J, with 11 bases in between. CDR1 and CDR2 (germline): SGHVS, FNYEAQ.

DNA of the CDR3: TGTGCCAGCAGTCCTCACATAACCGGAAACACCATATATTTT. This gives the protein CASSPHITGNTIYF. The gene calls are TRBV6-5 and TRBJ1-3; D gene ambiguous. The CDR3 runs to 14 residues. The germline V gene encodes CDR1 MNHEY and CDR2 SVGAGI. The V end was cut by 5 bases, the J end by 4 bases, with 12 bases between.

This chain connects TRBV2 to TRBJ2-7, with 11 bases matching TRBD2. The CDR3 is 15 residues long. The V gene's germline CDR1 is SNHLY and CDR2 FYNNEI. After removal of 5 bases from V and 1 base from J, the junction contained 4 bases not matched to a gene. The CDR3 coding sequence is TGTGCCAGCAGTCTTACTAGCGGGAGATCCTACGAGCAGTACTTC. Translation: CASSLTSGRSYEQYF.

About this clone itself: A junction boundary mismatches the germline segment, possibly from a read error. This chain joins TRBV7-2 and TRBJ2-5; tentatively, D is TRBD2 (7 bases). The length of the CDR3 is 16 residues. Looked up from germline, CDR1 is SGHTA and CDR2 is FQGNSA. DNA for the CDR3: TGTGCCAGCAGCCTCGCACTAGGGGAGGGACAAGAGGCCCAGTACTTC. Protein: CASSLALGEGQEAQYF. The full variable domain, its missing parts supplied by reference TRBV7-2 and TRBJ2-5, is GAGVSQSPSNKVTEKGKDVELRCDPISGHTALYWYRQSLGQGLEFLIYFQGNSAPDKSGLPSDRFSAERTGGSVSTLTIQRTQQEDSAVYLCASSLALGEGQEAQYFGPGTRLLVL.

V gene TRBV7-6 combines with J gene TRBJ2-7, with D possibly TRBD1 on 6 matching bases. The CDR3 contains 14 residues. Germline V gives CDR1 SGHVS, CDR2 FNYEAQ. Trimming cost V 5 bases and J 2 bases, with 13 bases left between them. For the CDR3, the DNA is TGTGCCAGCAGCCGCGGACAGCAGGCCTACGAGCAGTACTTC. This sequence encodes CASSRGQQAYEQYF. Based on the CDR3 plus reference TRBV7-6 and TRBJ2-7, the full variable domain is GAGVSQSPRYKVTKRGQDVALRCDPISGHVSLYWYRQALGQGPEFLTYFNYEAQQDKSGLPNDRFSAERPEGSISTLTIQRTEQRDSAMYRCASSRGQQAYEQYFGPGTRLTVT.

This chain links TRBV19 with TRBJ2-3; TRBD1 matches at 9 bases. V lost 5 bases, J lost 0 bases, and 6 bases stayed unmatched. The germline gives CDR1 LNHDA, CDR2 SQIVND (reference sequence). The CDR3 has 16 residues. CDR3 sequence reads: CASSLRDRASTDTQYF. In DNA, the CDR3 is TGTGCCAGTAGTCTGAGGGACAGGGCAAGCACAGATACGCAGTATTTT.

V is TRBV25-1 and J is TRBJ2-7; a possible D gene is TRBD2 (5 bases). Trimming stripped 8 bases from V and 4 bases from J, with 12 bases between. This CDR3 spans 12 amino acids. Germline CDR1 reads MGHDK; CDR2 reads SYGVNS. The DNA for the CDR3 is TGTGCCAGCTACGACTCGGGGTACGAGCAGTACTTC. Protein sequence: CASYDSGYEQYF.

The V call is TRBV5-4, the J call TRBJ1-1; D perhaps matches TRBD1 (6 bases). There are 18 residues in the CDR3. Germline-derived CDR1 and CDR2 are SGHNT and YYREEE (reference sequence). Trimming removed 2 bases from V and 0 bases from J, with 20 bases in between. CDR3 nucleotide sequence: TGTGCCAGCAGCTTTCAGGGGTTAGGGGTGAGAATGAACACTGAAGCTTTCTTT. Translation: CASSFQGLGVRMNTEAFF.

The count of this clone is one. The chain has TRBV19 and TRBJ1-4; possibly TRBD1 for D (5 bases). V lost 3 bases and J 3 bases, leaving 14 bases between the germline ends. CDR1 is LNHDA, CDR2 SQIVND, per germline (reference sequence). This CDR3 has 16 amino acids. CDR3: CASSMAGLWANEKLFF. In DNA form, the CDR3 reads TGTGCCAGTAGTATGGCAGGGCTTTGGGCTAATGAAAAACTGTTTTTT. The variable domain in full, completed from reference TRBV19 and TRBJ1-4, reads DGGITQSPKYLFRKEGQNVTLSCEQNLNHDAMYWYRQDPGQGLRLIYYSQIVNDFQKGDIAEGYSVSREKKESFPLTVTSAQKNPTAFYLCASSMAGLWANEKLFFGSGTQLSVL.

This sequence joins TRBV25-1 and TRBJ2-1; 11 bases map to TRBD2. Trimming removed 4 bases from V and 3 bases from J; junction bases left unmatched: 2. From germline, CDR1 is MGHDK and CDR2 SYGVNS. This CDR3 is built from 15 residues. The CDR3 reads CASSGGLAGYNEQFF. The CDR3 DNA is TGTGCCAGCAGTGGTGGACTAGCGGGCTACAATGAGCAGTTCTTC.

This clone was counted a single time. V and J are TRBV5-4 and TRBJ2-1; 7 bases align to TRBD1. V dropped 4 bases and J dropped 5; count of bases not matched to a gene: 12. CDR3 length: 16 amino acids. From germline, CDR1 is SGHNT and CDR2 YYREEE (reference sequence). The CDR3, as DNA: TGTGCCAGCAGCCAAGATGAGGGGGCGGGTAACAATGAGCAGTTCTTC. Its protein is CASSQDEGAGNNEQFF.

The chain links TRBV2 to TRBJ1-2; a possible D gene is TRBD1 (6 bases). V dropped 6 bases and J dropped 1 base, with 15 bases sitting between them. There are 15 residues in the CDR3. Germline V lookup: CDR1 SNHLY, CDR2 FYNNEI. The CDR3 nucleotides read TGTGCCAGCAGGCGAACAGGGAAAGATAACTATGGCTACACCTTC. Translated: CASRRTGKDNYGYTF. Combining the CDR3 with reference TRBV2 and TRBJ1-2 gives the whole variable domain EPEVTQTPSHQVTQMGQEVILRCVPISNHLYFYWYRQILGQKVEFLVSFYNNEISEKSEIFDDQFSVERPDGSNFTLKIRSTKLEDSAMYFCASRRTGKDNYGYTFGSGTRLTVV.

This chain joins TRBV5-4 and TRBJ1-1, with TRBD1 identical over 7 bases. The CDR3 extends over 14 amino acids. Unmatched junction bases numbered 3, after V lost 0 bases and J lost 4 bases. From germline, CDR1 is SGHNT and CDR2 YYREEE (reference sequence). CDR3 loop: CASSLATGFTEAFF. For the CDR3, the DNA is TGTGCCAGCAGCTTGGCGACAGGGTTCACTGAAGCTTTCTTT.

The genes are TRBV11-3 and TRBJ2-2; a possible D gene is TRBD2 (6 bases). CDR3 length equals 15 residues. The germline V gene has CDR1 SGHNT and CDR2 YENEEA. The germline V and J ends were trimmed by 4 bases and 4 bases, with 13 bases remaining between them. CDR3 DNA sequence: TGTGCCAGCAGCTCCCTGGGAGGATTCACCGGGGAGCTGTTTTTT. The encoded protein is CASSSLGGFTGELFF. Combining the CDR3 with reference TRBV11-3 and TRBJ2-2 gives the whole variable domain EAGVVQSPRYKIIEKKQPVAFWCNPISGHNTLYWYLQNLGQGPELLIRYENEEAVDDSQLPKDRFSAERLKGVDSTLKIQPAELGDSAVYLCASSSLGGFTGELFFGEGSRLTVL.

This clone was counted a single time. This chain connects TRBV7-3 to TRBJ2-2, with 13 bases that match TRBD2. The V gene end was trimmed by 5 bases and the J gene end by 4 bases; junction bases not matched to a gene: 7. The CDR3 has 17 residues. Per the germline V gene, CDR1 is SGHTA and CDR2 is FQGTGA. The CDR3 region is CASSKLAGGPGTGELFF. DNA for the CDR3: TGTGCCAGCAGCAAACTAGCGGGAGGGCCGGGCACCGGGGAGCTGTTTTTT.

The genes are TRBV28 and TRBJ2-2; 8 positions match TRBD2. Per germline, CDR1 MDHEN and CDR2 SYDVKM. CDR3 length: 14 residues. The V segment lost 6 bases and the J segment 4 bases; nucleotides outside the gene matches: 4. The CDR3 region has the DNA TGTGCCAGCAGACGACTAGCGCTCACCGGGGAGCTGTTTTTT. It yields the protein CASRRLALTGELFF.

This clone was detected only once. This chain links TRBV11-3 with TRBJ2-7; a possible D gene is TRBD2 (6 bases). Germline values: CDR1 SGHNT, CDR2 YENEEA. This CDR3 region has 16 residues. V lost 5 bases and J 0 bases, leaving 17 bases between the germline ends. The CDR3, as DNA: TGTGCCAGCAGCCCACGCGGGACCCTAAGCTCCTACGAGCAGTACGTC. The encoded protein is CASSPRGTLSSYEQYV.

The rearrangement links TRBV11-2 to TRBJ2-5; 12 bases are a match to TRBD1. This CDR3 comprises 15 residues. Germline trimming cut 4 bases from V and 3 bases from J; bases unmatched to any gene: 3. Germline values: CDR1 SGHAT, CDR2 FQNNGV. CDR3 amino acids: CASSSGTGGEETQYF. The CDR3 DNA reads as TGTGCCAGCAGCTCCGGGACAGGGGGCGAAGAGACCCAGTACTTC.